The present T cell receptor beta chain was sequenced within a study of T cells in Graves' hyperthyroidism and ophthalmopathy. Between the trimmed V and J ends, which lost 1 base and 1 base, there was a span of 10 bases. There are 16 residues in the CDR3. Germline CDR1 is LGHDT and CDR2 is YNNKEL (reference sequence). RNA transcripts were the template for amplifying TCR beta CDR3 regions. Primed by the HTBI set, a first-round RT-PCR was run on the TCR CDR3. TCRdb reprocessed the multiplex PCR reads with MiXCR, giving one entry per CDR3 protein. The repertoire holds around 350,000 distinct CDR3 sequences, with about 13% as singletons.

V gene TRBV3-1 combines with J gene TRBJ2-2; D not resolved. This clonotype was sampled from a woman in her late teens or twenties with Graves' hyperthyroidism. What was sequenced was blood. CDR3: CASSQARPRNTGELFF. The CDR3, as DNA: TGTGCCAGCAGCCAAGCCCGGCCCAGGAACACCGGGGAGCTGTTTTTT.